Presented here are 16 T cell receptor beta chains from one specimen sequenced in a study of blood T cell repertoires in COVID-19. Only in-frame clones appear in the TCRdb table, and some are missing; sequencing was by immunoSEQ multiplex PCR. The sample records hundreds of thousands of clones, about 87% being singletons. The sample was peripheral blood. Source of these receptors: a woman between 35 and 50 years old who had recovered from COVID-19.

V is TRBV7-3 and J is TRBJ1-1; D remains unclear. The germline CDR1 and CDR2 sequences are SGHTA and FQGTGA. This CDR3 spans 12 amino acids. Trimming shortened V by 2 bases and J by 7 bases, and 8 bases separated the two germline ends. For the CDR3, the DNA is TGTGCCAGCAGCTTACCCGAGGGTGAAGCTTTCTTT. Translating it yields CASSLPEGEAFF.

The J gene is TRBJ2-7, the V gene TRBV11-2, with D perhaps matching TRBD1 (8 bases). The V end was cut by 5 bases, the J end by 6 bases, with 23 bases between. The germline V gene has CDR1 SGHAT and CDR2 FQNNGV. The CDR3 has 16 residues. The CDR3 is CASSPKQGGALAEQYF. CDR3 bases: TGTGCCAGCAGCCCCAAACAGGGGGGGGCCTTGGCCGAGCAGTACTTC.

In this sample, this clone turned up a few times. The rearrangement uses TRBV19 and TRBJ2-7; 9 positions match TRBD1. The V and J ends lost 4 bases and 2 bases, in that order; junction bases with no gene match: 6. The CDR3 is made up of 15 amino acids. CDR1 and CDR2 from the germline V gene are LNHDA and SQIVND (reference sequence). The chain's CDR3 is CASSTGQGQPYEQYF. The CDR3 nucleotides read TGTGCCAGTAGTACAGGACAGGGGCAACCCTACGAGCAGTACTTC.

This chain joins TRBV7-2 and TRBJ1-2; D gene uncertain. V dropped 5 bases and J dropped 8 bases, with 15 bases sitting between them. Germline loops: CDR1 SGHTA, CDR2 FQGNSA. This CDR3 is built from 13 residues. The CDR3 region is CASSRQEATGYTF. The CDR3 coding sequence is TGTGCCAGCAGCCGCCAGGAGGCCACGGGCTACACCTTC.

This chain joins TRBV21-1 and TRBJ2-1; the table assigns TRBD1, which was not confirmed against the DNA. TRBV21-1 represents a pseudogene. This CDR3 is built from 12 residues. CDR3 sequence: CASSKGGQGNFF. In DNA, the CDR3 is TGTGCCAGCAGCAAAGGGGGACAGGGGAACTTCTTC.

V usage is TRBV6-5 and J usage is TRBJ1-1; D is uncertain. The V gene's germline CDR1 is MNHEY and CDR2 SVGAGI. The CDR3 has 15 residues. V was clipped by 6 bases and J by 2 bases, with 16 bases between them. CDR3: CASSLWAASNTEAFF. The CDR3 DNA reads TGTGCCAGCAGCCTGTGGGCAGCCTCTAACACTGAAGCTTTCTTT.

The V call is TRBV7-2, the J call TRBJ1-1; 12 bases agree with TRBD1. Germline V gene lookup returns CDR1 SGHTA and CDR2 FQGNSA. The CDR3 loop spans 16 amino acids. After removal of 1 base from V and 3 bases from J, the junction contained 3 bases not matched to a gene. CDR3 loop: CASSLVGTGGYTEAFF. CDR3 nucleotides: TGTGCCAGCAGCTTAGTCGGGACAGGGGGCTACACTGAAGCTTTCTTT.

The CDR3 bases are TGCGCCAGCAGCCAAGATCTGGAGGCGGCCCGAAAACTGTTTTTT. Residues: CASSQDLEAARKLFF. This chain joins TRBV4-3 and TRBJ1-4; D unresolved. Germline V gene data show CDR1 as LGHNA and CDR2 as YSLEER. The CDR3 is 15 residues long. The V end lost 0 bases, the J end lost 10 bases, and 15 bases lay between the germline ends.

J is TRBJ1-1 and V is TRBV11-2, with D unclear. Germline V gene data show CDR1 as SGHAT and CDR2 as FQNNGV. The V end was cut by 0 bases, the J end by 2 bases, with 7 bases between. The CDR3 totals 14 residues. CDR3 in amino acids: CASSLDMFNTEAFF. Here the CDR3 DNA reads TGTGCCAGCAGCTTAGATATGTTTAACACTGAAGCTTTCTTT.

V usage is TRBV6-4 and J usage is TRBJ2-3; D is perhaps TRBD1 (6 bases). Trimming took 3 bases from V and 8 from J, leaving 18 bases between them. The CDR3 consists of 15 residues. CDR1 and CDR2 (germline): MRHNA, SNTAGT. The chain's CDR3 is CASSESAGVGVTQYF. The DNA of the CDR3 is TGTGCCAGCAGTGAATCGGCAGGGGTGGGTGTTACGCAGTATTTT.

V and J are TRBV7-9 and TRBJ2-1; TRBD2 matches at 15 bases. The trim removed 3 bases at V and 6 bases at J, leaving 3 bases unmatched. This CDR3 spans 16 amino acids. The germline CDR1 and CDR2 sequences are SEHNR and FQNEAQ (reference sequence). Here the CDR3 reads CASSLSGLAGGNEQFF. Written as DNA, the CDR3 is TGTGCCAGCAGCTTGTCGGGACTAGCGGGGGGCAATGAGCAGTTCTTC. Full variable domain (missing parts from reference TRBV7-9 and TRBJ2-1): DTGVSQNPRHKITKRGQNVTFRCDPISEHNRLYWYRQTLGQGPEFLTYFQNEAQLEKSRLLSDRFSAERPKGSFSTLEIQRTEQGDSAMYLCASSLSGLAGGNEQFFGPGTRLTVL.

Notes on this clone: Other DNA sequences from this sample encode an identical CDR3 as well. The chain employs TRBV5-1 and TRBJ1-1; D is unresolved. Germline values: CDR1 SGHRS, CDR2 YFSETQ. The V and J ends lost 1 base and 4 bases respectively, with 11 bases between them. This CDR3 comprises 14 residues. This CDR3 reads CASSLTVGGTEAFF. The CDR3 nucleotides read TGCGCCAGCAGCTTGACCGTGGGAGGCACTGAAGCTTTCTTT.

The rearrangement uses TRBV5-6 and TRBJ1-6; D may be TRBD1 (5 bases). This CDR3 is 15 amino acids long. The germline CDR1 and CDR2 sequences are SGHDT and YYEEEE. V lost 4 bases to trimming and J lost 7 bases, with 15 bases between them. The DNA of the CDR3 is TGTGCCAGCAGCCCCGTTCAGGGTGTGAATTCACCCCTCCACTTT. Protein: CASSPVQGVNSPLHF.

As concerns this clone: Other DNA sequences in the same sample also yield this CDR3. This chain connects TRBV7-9 to TRBJ1-1; D perhaps matches TRBD1 (5 bases). V lost 0 bases and J lost 1, with 6 bases in between. The germline V gene encodes CDR1 SEHNR and CDR2 FQNEAQ (reference sequence). This CDR3 is 14 amino acids long. The DNA for the CDR3 is TGTGCCAGCAGCTTAGCGGGGGGGAACACTGAAGCTTTCTTT. Translated, it gives CASSLAGGNTEAFF.

This chain uses TRBV5-4 with TRBJ1-4, with TRBD1 matching over 12 bases. CDR3 size: 13 residues. With V trimmed by 5 bases and J by 8 bases, 1 base remained unmatched. CDR1 SGHNT and CDR2 YYREEE come from the germline V gene (reference sequence). The CDR3 DNA reads TGTGCCAGCAGAGGGACAGGGGGCGAAAAACTGTTTTTT. Its translation: CASRGTGGEKLFF.

The rearrangement links TRBV5-1 to TRBJ2-2; TRBD2 matches 8 bases. CDR1 SGHRS and CDR2 YFSETQ come from the germline V gene. The CDR3 consists of 16 residues. J lost 0 bases, V lost 2 bases, and 3 bases had no gene match. The CDR3 protein is CASSFGAGANTGELFF. In DNA, the CDR3 is TGCGCCAGCAGCTTTGGAGCGGGGGCGAACACCGGGGAGCTGTTTTTT.